The 21 T cell receptor beta chains presented below share a single source sample, sequenced in a study of blood T cell repertoires in COVID-19 (dated by TCRdb to about 2020). The protocol used for the library was the immunoSEQ multiplex PCR assay. The table was pulled from immuneACCESS by TCRdb, which kept in-frame rearrangements only. Such tables lose some clones; where checked, under half of the loss comes from unresolved V genes, and the rest has no known cause. The sample yields roughly 150,000 clones; 75% to 85% were counted once. The top ten clonotypes cover more than 4% of the sample. The sequenced material came from peripheral blood. The receptors were gathered from a woman in her fifties or sixties with acute or convalescent COVID-19.

The V and J genes are TRBV10-3 and TRBJ1-1; 8 nucleotides agree with TRBD1. Germline assignment: CDR1 ENHRY and CDR2 SYGVKD. After removal of 6 bases from V and 6 bases from J, the junction contained 6 bases not matched to a gene. The CDR3 consists of 13 residues. CDR3 sequence: CAIRETGAPEAFF. CDR3 nucleotides: TGTGCCATCAGGGAGACAGGGGCCCCTGAAGCTTTCTTT.

This clone has only a few counts. The gene calls are TRBV7-2 and TRBJ1-2; D is unclear. Germline values: CDR1 SGHTA, CDR2 FQGNSA. The V end was cut by 1 base, the J end by 8 bases, with 20 bases between. This CDR3 is 16 amino acids long. CDR3 nucleotides: TGTGCCAGCAGCTTAGGCCCCTCGACATCGTCAAAAGGCTACACCTTC. Its protein is CASSLGPSTSSKGYTF.

This clone appeared a single time. The gene calls are TRBV29-1 and TRBJ1-4; D possibly corresponds to TRBD1 (5 bases). Trimming shortened V by 7 bases and J by 2 bases, and 14 bases separated the two germline ends. This CDR3 region has 14 residues. The germline CDR1 and CDR2 sequences are SQVTM and ANQGSEA. This CDR3 reads CSGRGGSTNEKLFF. The CDR3 region has the DNA TGCAGCGGACGGGGGGGGTCGACTAATGAAAAACTGTTTTTT.

This chain uses TRBV2 with TRBJ2-1; 8 bases are a match to TRBD2. V shed 8 bases, J shed 4 bases, and the junction held 16 bases outside the gene matches. CDR3 size: 17 residues. In germline, CDR1 is SNHLY, CDR2 FYNNEI. CDR3 in DNA: TGTGCCAGCGATGCAAACCCCCAAAGCGGGAGTTACAATGAGCAGTTCTTC. Translating it yields CASDANPQSGSYNEQFF.

The V gene is TRBV4-2, the J gene TRBJ2-7; possible D gene TRBD2, 6 bases. V was shortened by 4 bases and J by 3 bases, with 16 bases between the two germline ends. CDR3 length: 15 residues. Germline CDR1 reads LGHNA; CDR2 reads YNFKEQ. CDR3 region: CASSPRPGRSYEQYF. CDR3 in DNA: TGTGCCAGCAGCCCCCGTCCAGGGAGGAGCTACGAGCAGTACTTC.

The V and J genes are TRBV29-1 and TRBJ2-3; D may be TRBD2 (6 bases). Trimming pared 0 bases from V and 2 bases from J, leaving 18 bases between. Germline assignment: CDR1 SQVTM and CDR2 ANQGSEA. The CDR3 contains 17 residues. Here the CDR3 reads CSVEDPPGLTSTDTQYF. CDR3 sequence (DNA): TGCAGCGTTGAAGATCCCCCGGGACTCACATCCACAGATACGCAGTATTTT.

The chain is built from TRBV11-2 and TRBJ2-3, with no clear D. The germline V gene encodes CDR1 SGHAT and CDR2 FQNNGV. The CDR3 consists of 13 residues. Trimming took 0 bases from V and 5 from J, leaving 6 bases between them. This CDR3 reads CASSLDLLDTQYF. The CDR3 DNA reads as TGTGCCAGCAGCTTAGATCTCCTAGATACGCAGTATTTT.

The V and J genes are TRBV5-5 and TRBJ2-5; 7 nucleotides agree with TRBD1. The germline CDR1 and CDR2 sequences are SGHKS and YYEKEE (reference sequence). J gave up 3 bases and V 4 bases, and 6 bases lay outside the gene matches. The CDR3 totals 14 residues. The CDR3 sequence: CASSTWTGEETQYF. The CDR3, as DNA: TGTGCCAGCAGCACCTGGACAGGTGAAGAGACCCAGTACTTC.

This chain uses TRBV27 with TRBJ1-5; 9 nucleotides agree with TRBD1. This CDR3 contains 16 residues. Germline CDR1 MNHEY, CDR2 SMNVEV (reference sequence). The ends lost 2 bases at V and 6 bases at J; junction bases unmatched: 8. CDR3 protein: CASSLRQGDRGQPQHF. The DNA for the CDR3 is TGTGCCAGCAGTTTACGACAGGGGGACCGGGGTCAGCCCCAGCATTTT.

The chain couples TRBV18 to TRBJ1-2; D might be TRBD1 (5 bases). The CDR3 covers 17 residues. Trimming removed 3 bases at V and 6 bases at J, with 23 bases between. CDR1 and CDR2 from the germline V gene are KGHSH and LQKENI. CDR3 sequence (DNA): TGTGCCAGCTCACCGAATACTCCAGGGAAGAGTGGTGATGGCTACACCTTC. This sequence encodes CASSPNTPGKSGDGYTF. The whole variable domain, filled in from reference TRBV18 and TRBJ1-2, reads NAGVMQNPRHLVRRRGQEARLRCSPMKGHSHVYWYRQLPEEGLKFMVYLQKENIIDESGMPKERFSAEFPKEGPSILRIQQVVRGDSAAYFCASSPNTPGKSGDGYTFGSGTRLTVV.

The V call is TRBV20-1, the J call TRBJ1-1; D might be TRBD1 (6 bases). V was cut by 5 bases and J by 4 bases, with 8 bases left in between. The CDR3 is made up of 11 amino acids. The V gene's germline CDR1 is DFQATT and CDR2 SNEGSKA (reference sequence). This chain's CDR3 is CSAEQGTEAFF. In nucleotides, the CDR3 is TGCAGTGCTGAACAGGGCACTGAAGCTTTCTTT.

This clone was recorded once. V and J are TRBV28 and TRBJ1-5; D not certain. CDR1 is MDHEN, CDR2 SYDVKM, per germline. This CDR3 has 12 residues. Trimming pared 6 bases from V and 4 bases from J, leaving 7 bases between. As DNA, the CDR3 is TGTGCCAGCAGGACTCATAATCAGCCCCAGCATTTT. Translated: CASRTHNQPQHF.

This chain links TRBV4-3 with TRBJ2-5; 7 bases match TRBD2. Germline values: CDR1 LGHNA, CDR2 YSLEER. Trimming cost V 4 bases and J 0 bases; bases outside gene matches: 8. The CDR3 has 16 amino acids. CDR3 bases: TGCGCCAGCAGCCGCGGACTAGGGGAGTACCAAGAGACCCAGTACTTC. Protein product: CASSRGLGEYQETQYF.

The CDR3 DNA sequence: TGCGCCAGCAGCTTGCTCCCTCCGGGACAGGGGGTTAACGAGCAGTACTTC. Protein: CASSLLPPGQGVNEQYF. The genes are TRBV5-1 and TRBJ2-7; TRBD1 aligns across 11 bases. Trimming cost V 1 base and J 5 bases; bases outside gene matches: 11. This CDR3 contains 17 residues. Germline V gene data show CDR1 as SGHRS and CDR2 as YFSETQ.

The chain links TRBV5-1 to TRBJ2-5; unclear D gene. Trimming removed 0 bases at V and 2 bases at J, with 8 bases between. CDR3 size: 14 residues. CDR1 and CDR2 (germline): SGHRS, YFSETQ. The chain's CDR3 is CASSLGAQQETQYF. Written as DNA, the CDR3 is TGCGCCAGCAGCTTGGGGGCCCAGCAAGAGACCCAGTACTTC.

The chain combines TRBV27 with TRBJ2-5; no clear D gene. Deletions cut 2 bases from V and 5 bases from J, with 12 bases between. This CDR3 is 14 amino acids long. Germline values: CDR1 MNHEY, CDR2 SMNVEV (reference sequence). CDR3 protein: CASSLRLAGETQYF. As DNA, the CDR3 is TGTGCCAGCAGTTTAAGGCTGGCCGGGGAGACCCAGTACTTC.

This sequence joins TRBV29-1 and TRBJ1-2; no firm D call. CDR3 length equals 15 residues. Looked up from germline, CDR1 is SQVTM and CDR2 is ANQGSEA. V lost 0 bases, J lost 7 bases, and 18 bases lay in between. CDR3 region: CSVEDIMRGFGGYTF. The CDR3 DNA is TGCAGCGTTGAAGACATAATGCGGGGTTTTGGTGGCTACACCTTC.

V gene TRBV9 combines with J gene TRBJ2-7, with TRBD1 matching over 7 bases. Losses at the gene ends were 0 bases for V and 3 bases for J; bases not matched to a gene: 6. This CDR3 has 15 amino acids. Germline-derived CDR1 and CDR2 are SGDLS and YYNGEE. CDR3 amino acids: CASSVAWDSIYEQYF. Here the CDR3 DNA reads TGTGCCAGCAGCGTAGCATGGGACAGCATCTACGAGCAGTACTTC.

The chain recombines TRBV7-9 with TRBJ1-1; D is undetermined. Deletions cut 2 bases from V and 1 base from J, with 8 bases between. The CDR3 has 14 residues. Germline CDR1 SEHNR, CDR2 FQNEAQ (reference sequence). CDR3 DNA: TGTGCCAGCAGCTTAATGGGCGCGAACACTGAAGCTTTCTTT. Protein: CASSLMGANTEAFF.

The chain has TRBV6-5 and TRBJ1-4; 9 nucleotides line up with TRBD1. The CDR3 has 14 amino acids. Germline V lookup: CDR1 MNHEY, CDR2 SVGAGI. The ends lost 4 bases at V and 9 bases at J; junction bases unmatched: 6. CDR3 region: CASSSDRGNQKLFF. In DNA form, the CDR3 reads TGTGCCAGCAGTTCGGACAGGGGAAATCAAAAACTGTTTTTT.

This chain links TRBV9 with TRBJ2-3; 7 nucleotides line up with TRBD2. Germline CDR1 is SGDLS and CDR2 is YYNGEE. The CDR3 is 15 amino acids. The ends lost 4 bases at V and 4 bases at J; junction bases unmatched: 9. CDR3 loop: CASSLGGRFADTQYF. The CDR3 DNA is TGTGCCAGCAGCCTCGGGGGGAGGTTCGCAGATACGCAGTATTTT.